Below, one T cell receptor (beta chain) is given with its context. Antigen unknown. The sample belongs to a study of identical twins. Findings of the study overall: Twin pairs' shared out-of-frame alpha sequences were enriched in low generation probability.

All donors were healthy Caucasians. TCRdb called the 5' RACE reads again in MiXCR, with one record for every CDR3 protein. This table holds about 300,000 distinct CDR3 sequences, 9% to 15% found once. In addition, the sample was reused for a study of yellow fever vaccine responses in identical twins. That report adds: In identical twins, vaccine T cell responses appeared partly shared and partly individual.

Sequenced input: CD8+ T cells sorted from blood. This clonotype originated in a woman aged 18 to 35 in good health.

CDR3 amino acids: CASGPDRGWYEQYF. As DNA, the CDR3 is TGCGCCAGCGGCCCCGACAGGGGCTGGTACGAGCAGTACTTC. The rearrangement joins TRBV4-1 to TRBJ2-7; the match to TRBD1 covers 8 bases. With V trimmed by 8 bases and J by 4 bases, 10 bases remained unmatched. The CDR3 runs to 14 residues. The germline V gene has CDR1 MGHRA and CDR2 YSYEKL.